The next 30 T cell receptor beta chains were all read from a single sample in a study of blood T cells in healthy people across ages. A J-beta primer mix and a sample-barcoded 5' primer were used in a second PCR of about 6 to 12 cycles. TCRdb used MiXCR to reprocess the 5' RACE reads, holding one entry per CDR3 protein. The data contain 450,000 to 700,000 distinct CDR3 sequences, 27% of them singletons. The sequenced sample consisted of blood. All receptors derive from a woman in her 70s in good health.

This rearrangement joins TRBV7-3 to TRBJ2-3, with D perhaps TRBD2 (5 bases). The V end lost 3 bases, the J end lost 0 bases, and 13 bases lay between the germline ends. Germline CDR1 SGHTA, CDR2 FQGTGA. The CDR3 consists of 16 residues. CDR3: CASSFSAGRSTDTQYF. The CDR3 DNA follows: TGTGCCAGCAGCTTTAGTGCGGGTCGAAGCACAGATACGCAGTATTTT. Based on the CDR3 plus reference TRBV7-3 and TRBJ2-3, the full variable domain is GAGVSQTPSNKVTEKGKYVELRCDPISGHTALYWYRQSLGQGPEFLIYFQGTGAADDSGLPNDRFFAVRPEGSVSTLKIQRTERGDSAVYLCASSFSAGRSTDTQYFGPGTRLTVL.

The chain joins TRBV15 to TRBJ1-1; 9 bases fit TRBD1. The CDR3 consists of 15 residues. V lost 2 bases, J lost 7 bases, and 8 bases stayed unmatched. Germline-derived CDR1 and CDR2 are LNHNV and YYDKDF (reference sequence). In DNA form, the CDR3 reads TGTGCCACCAGCAGACCACCCGGGACAGGGAATGAAGCTTTCTTT. Translation: CATSRPPGTGNEAFF. The full variable domain, completed using reference TRBV15 and TRBJ1-1, is DAMVIQNPRYQVTQFGKPVTLSCSQTLNHNVMYWYQQKSSQAPKLLFHYYDKDFNNEADTPDNFQSRRPNTSFCFLDIRSPGLGDTAMYLCATSRPPGTGNEAFFGQGTRLTVV.

The chain links TRBV6-5 to TRBJ2-1; 11 bases are shared with TRBD2. This CDR3 has 16 residues. V dropped 4 bases and J dropped 7; count of bases not matched to a gene: 9. Germline values: CDR1 MNHEY, CDR2 SVGAGI. The CDR3 sequence is CASSSYSGGAWNEQFF. CDR3 nucleotides: TGTGCCAGCAGTTCGTATAGCGGGGGGGCATGGAATGAGCAGTTCTTC.

This clonotype has a count of ten or more. This chain joins TRBV5-1 and TRBJ1-1, with D unclear. Trimming took 0 bases from V and 7 from J, leaving 7 bases between them. Germline assignment: CDR1 SGHRS and CDR2 YFSETQ. The CDR3 is 12 residues long. The DNA for the CDR3 is TGCGCCAGCAGCTTGGCTGGCCGTGAAGCTTTCTTT. Its protein is CASSLAGREAFF. Full variable domain (outside the CDR3, taken from reference TRBV5-1 and TRBJ1-1): KAGVTQTPRYLIKTRGQQVTLSCSPISGHRSVSWYQQTPGQGLQFLFEYFSETQRNKGNFPGRFSGRQFSNSRSEMNVSTLELGDSALYLCASSLAGREAFFGQGTRLTVV.

This sequence joins TRBV6-5 and TRBJ1-1; D gene unclear. The V gene's germline CDR1 is MNHEY and CDR2 SVGAGI. The CDR3 length is 15 residues. Trimming removed 0 bases at V and 0 bases at J, with 8 bases between. CDR3 in amino acids: CASSYSRTVNTEAFF. The CDR3 nucleotides read TGTGCCAGCAGTTACTCCAGGACGGTGAACACTGAAGCTTTCTTT.

This clonotype was recorded a few times. This rearrangement joins TRBV3-1 to TRBJ1-3; TRBD1 matches 7 bases. There are 15 residues in the CDR3. After removal of 3 bases from V and 0 bases from J, the junction contained 2 bases not matched to a gene. CDR1 and CDR2 (germline): LGHDT, YNNKEL (reference sequence). This CDR3 is CASSQDRLSGNTIYF. The CDR3 DNA is TGTGCCAGCAGCCAGGACAGGCTCTCTGGAAACACCATATATTTT.

J is TRBJ2-5 and V is TRBV12-3 or TRBV12-4, with 10 bases identical to TRBD2. The DNA end is a closer match to TRBJ2-7, so the J assignment may be wrong. CDR3 length equals 16 residues. CDR3 in amino acids: CASPSERGGLPYEQYF. The CDR3 DNA reads as TGTGCCAGCCCGTCTGAGCGGGGGGGCCTTCCGTACGAGCAGTACTTC.

This rearrangement joins TRBV29-1 to TRBJ2-3; possible D gene TRBD1, 5 bases. CDR1 and CDR2 (germline): SQVTM, ANQGSEA. The CDR3 consists of 16 residues. The V and J ends lost 3 bases and 1 base respectively, with 17 bases between them. CDR3 in amino acids: CSVDKGRTYGTDTQYF. As DNA, the CDR3 is TGCAGCGTTGATAAGGGCAGGACATACGGCACAGATACGCAGTATTTT.

A remark on this clonotype: Just one base apart from a much larger clone, this may be a read error. The V call is TRBV9, the J call TRBJ2-2, with D unclear. Deletions cut 1 base from V and 3 bases from J, with 7 bases between. CDR1 is SGDLS and CDR2 is YYNGEE in the germline V gene. CDR3 length: 14 amino acids. Here the CDR3 reads CASSVHRDTGELFF. CDR3 sequence (DNA): TGTGCCAGCAGCGTACATAGGGACACCGGGGAGCTGTTTTTT. The full variable domain, in which reference TRBV9 and TRBJ2-2 provide the parts outside the CDR3, is DSGVTQTPKHLITATGQRVTLRCSPRSGDLSVYWYQQSLDQGLQFLIQYYNGEERAKGNILERFSAQQFPDLHSELNLSSLELGDSALYFCASSVHRDTGELFFGEGSRLTVL.

The table lists this clonotype with a few counts. The rearrangement links TRBV29-1 to TRBJ1-2; 7 positions agree with TRBD1. Germline trimming cut 7 bases from V and 4 bases from J; bases unmatched to any gene: 6. The CDR3 consists of 12 residues. Germline CDR1 is SQVTM and CDR2 is ANQGSEA. The CDR3 spells CSADRVFYGYTF. The CDR3 DNA reads as TGCAGCGCCGACAGGGTTTTCTATGGCTACACCTTC.

The chain recombines TRBV2 with TRBJ2-1; TRBD1 matches 8 bases. The CDR3 covers 13 residues. V shed 10 bases and J 3 bases; nucleotides not matched to a gene: 5. The germline V gene has CDR1 SNHLY and CDR2 FYNNEI. The CDR3 here is CATRQGIYNEQFF. The CDR3 nucleotides read TGTGCCACCCGACAGGGGATCTACAATGAGCAGTTCTTC.

The CDR3 sequence is CASSPDTQETQYF. DNA for the CDR3: TGTGCCAGCAGCCCTGACACCCAAGAGACCCAGTACTTC. The chain joins TRBV7-3 to TRBJ2-5; D not certain. The CDR3 runs to 13 residues. The V and J ends lost 5 bases and 1 base respectively, with 8 bases between them. CDR1 and CDR2 (germline): SGHTA, FQGTGA.

This clonotype turned up a few times. This chain connects TRBV29-1 to TRBJ2-5; D gene unclear. Germline CDR1 and CDR2: SQVTM and ANQGSEA. V was clipped by 7 bases and J by 1 base, with 10 bases between them. CDR3 length equals 12 residues. CDR3 bases: TGCAGCGCCTCGGTTTTCCAAGAGACCCAGTACTTC. Translating it yields CSASVFQETQYF.

Turning to this clonotype: Being one base from a much bigger clone, this may be a read error. The J gene is TRBJ2-5, the V gene TRBV12-3 or TRBV12-4; D not resolved. V was clipped by 3 bases and J by 5 bases, with 7 bases between them. This CDR3 comprises 12 residues. DNA for the CDR3: TGTGCCAGCAGTTTTATCGGGGAGACCCAGTACTTC. Protein: CASSFIGETQYF.

This clonotype was seen more than once but under ten times. The genes are TRBV11-2 and TRBJ2-3; tentatively, D is TRBD1 or TRBD2 (5 bases each). The CDR3 totals 15 residues. Trimming took 1 base from V and 6 from J, leaving 14 bases between them. CDR1 SGHAT and CDR2 FQNNGV come from the germline V gene. This CDR3 reads CASSLAWGWADTQYF. The CDR3 nucleotides are TGTGCCAGCAGCTTAGCCTGGGGGTGGGCGGATACGCAGTATTTT.

This chain joins TRBV7-2 and TRBJ1-1; TRBD1 might be the D (5 bases). V lost 1 base to trimming and J lost 4 bases, with 13 bases between them. Germline V CDR1 and CDR2: SGHTA, FQGNSA. The CDR3 consists of 15 residues. Here the CDR3 reads CASSLVGGAPTEAFF. DNA for the CDR3: TGTGCCAGCAGCTTAGTTGGTGGGGCCCCCACTGAAGCTTTCTTT.

The chain couples TRBV27 to TRBJ2-5; no definite D call. V was clipped by 6 bases and J by 4 bases, with 15 bases between them. The germline V gene has CDR1 MNHEY and CDR2 SMNVEV (reference sequence). The CDR3 extends over 14 amino acids. Written as DNA, the CDR3 is TGTGCCAGCAGCTGGGCAGATACGGGAGAGACCCAGTACTTC. Residues: CASSWADTGETQYF.

This clonotype was seen a few times. The chain joins TRBV2 to TRBJ1-2; D is unresolved. There are 19 residues in the CDR3. Germline CDR1 SNHLY, CDR2 FYNNEI. The V and J ends lost 3 bases and 5 bases respectively, with 28 bases between them. CDR3 in amino acids: CASSDPHIRKISGIYGYTF. The CDR3 nucleotides are TGTGCCAGCAGTGATCCCCACATCAGGAAGATTAGCGGAATTTATGGCTACACCTTC.

The chain links TRBV14 to TRBJ2-7, with a tentative D call TRBD2 (6 bases). CDR1 is SGHDN and CDR2 is FVKESK in the germline V gene. Deletions cut 3 bases from V and 1 base from J, with 10 bases between. This CDR3 is built from 14 residues. This CDR3 is CASSHLTRSYEQYF. The CDR3, as DNA: TGTGCCAGCAGCCACTTGACTAGGTCCTACGAGCAGTACTTC.

This clonotype was seen more than once but under ten times. As DNA, the CDR3 is TGTGCCAGCAGCACGGGACTAGGATCCTACAATGAGCAGTTCTTC. Encoded protein: CASSTGLGSYNEQFF. The genes are TRBV11-2 and TRBJ2-1; 8 bases are a match to TRBD2. CDR3 length: 15 amino acids. Losses at the gene ends were 5 bases for V and 1 base for J; bases not matched to a gene: 4. The V gene's germline CDR1 is SGHAT and CDR2 FQNNGV.

The chain is built from TRBV12-3 or TRBV12-4 and TRBJ2-5; perhaps TRBD2 as D (5 bases). This CDR3 has 15 amino acids. V was cut by 6 bases and J by 2 bases, with 16 bases left in between. CDR3 sequence: CASRSLVGIQETQYF. DNA of the CDR3: TGTGCCAGCAGATCACTAGTAGGGATTCAAGAGACCCAGTACTTC.

This clonotype was counted many times. The V gene is TRBV6-1, the J gene TRBJ2-1; D possibly corresponds to TRBD1 (6 bases). Trimming pared 6 bases from V and 4 bases from J, leaving 22 bases between. Germline V gene sequence: CDR1 MNHNS, CDR2 SASEGT. This CDR3 has 17 amino acids. This CDR3 is CASSRGPGTKNYNEQFF. The DNA of the CDR3 is TGTGCCAGCAGCCGAGGTCCCGGGACAAAGAATTACAATGAGCAGTTCTTC.

This clonotype was observed a few times. DNA of the CDR3: TGCAGTGCTAACTTGCGGTCTGGGGAGACCCAGTACTTC. Translating gives CSANLRSGETQYF. The rearrangement uses TRBV20-1 and TRBJ2-5, with D hard to call. This CDR3 contains 13 residues. Trimming removed 4 bases at V and 5 bases at J, with 14 bases between. Germline V CDR1 and CDR2: DFQATT, SNEGSKA (reference sequence).

The chain recombines TRBV11-2 with TRBJ2-7; TRBD2 matches at 8 bases. Trimming at V came to 5 bases and at J to 4 bases, leaving 13 bases not matched to a gene. CDR1 SGHAT and CDR2 FQNNGV come from the germline V gene. The CDR3 sequence is 16 residues long. The CDR3 loop is CASSKVLGLGGYEQYF. For the CDR3, the DNA is TGTGCCAGCAGCAAAGTACTGGGACTAGGAGGGTACGAGCAGTACTTC.

This clonotype has a handful of counts. J is TRBJ2-3 and V is TRBV18; D call uncertain. Per germline, CDR1 KGHSH and CDR2 LQKENI. The CDR3 sequence is 14 residues long. The V gene lost 3 bases and the J gene lost 0 bases, with 7 bases spanning the gap. This chain's CDR3 is CASSPPGSTDTQYF. CDR3 nucleotide sequence: TGTGCCAGCTCACCCCCCGGTAGCACAGATACGCAGTATTTT.

This clonotype was counted a few times. The chain recombines TRBV6-5 with TRBJ1-1; a possible D gene is TRBD1 (6 bases). The CDR3 length is 14 residues. Trimming shortened V by 6 bases and J by 1 base, and 12 bases separated the two germline ends. Germline V gene lookup returns CDR1 MNHEY and CDR2 SVGAGI. The CDR3 here is CASRPGVSNTEAFF. The CDR3 DNA reads TGTGCCAGCAGGCCAGGGGTCTCGAACACTGAAGCTTTCTTT.

This clonotype has a handful of counts. The chain couples TRBV4-3 to TRBJ1-6, with 8 bases aligning to TRBD1. The CDR3 is made up of 17 amino acids. The junction had 11 bases not matched to a gene; V was cut back by 5 bases and J by 5 bases. CDR1 is LGHNA and CDR2 is YSLEER in the germline V gene. CDR3 in DNA: TGCGCCAGCAGCAGGGGCGATGGGACAGGCAATAATTCACCCCTCCACTTT. This gives the protein CASSRGDGTGNNSPLHF.

V and J are TRBV5-1 and TRBJ2-5, with TRBD1 as a possible D gene (6 bases). The J call is uncertain, as TRBJ2-1 better fits the DNA end. The CDR3 runs 15 residues. From germline, CDR1 is SGHRS and CDR2 YFSETQ. CDR3 sequence (DNA): TGCGCCAGCAGCTTGTGGGACAATTCTTGGAATGAGCAGTTCTTC. This translates into CASSLWDNSWNEQFF.

This clonotype was observed at least ten times. V gene TRBV5-1 combines with J gene TRBJ2-5; D gene unclear. Trimming took off 0 bases at V and 0 bases at J, with 12 bases between the two ends. Germline V gene data show CDR1 as SGHRS and CDR2 as YFSETQ. This CDR3 has 16 residues. The CDR3 is CASSLGSAGYQETQYF. The DNA of the CDR3 is TGCGCCAGCAGCTTGGGTTCGGCAGGATACCAAGAGACCCAGTACTTC.

This clonotype was seen a handful of times. The chain employs TRBV20-1 and TRBJ2-1; D possibly corresponds to TRBD2 (5 bases). This CDR3 contains 14 residues. CDR1 and CDR2 (germline): DFQATT, SNEGSKA (reference sequence). V dropped 0 bases and J dropped 5 bases, with 11 bases sitting between them. The CDR3 nucleotides are TGCAGTGCTAGAGATGACGGCGGGCACAATGAGCAGTTCTTC. Translation: CSARDDGGHNEQFF.